This T cell receptor (beta chain) was profiled in a study of human T cells and chemical hapten exposure. Looking at the study overall: DPC 0.01% went on the upper back by patch test, with reading at 6 days. Alopecia areata, totalis and universalis patients, mostly female, were included.

The time point here: patch test 2, 6 weeks after DPC sensitization. Treatment specified: therapeutic diphenylcyclopropenone sensitization with weekly scalp DPC. The library tagged each cDNA molecule with unique molecular identifiers. TCRdb processed the RACE reads anew with MiXCR; each CDR3 protein has one entry. The table includes some 82,000 distinct CDR3 sequences, around 7% detected once. The CDR3 contains 14 residues. Looked up from germline, CDR1 is SGDLS and CDR2 is YYNGEE. The V and J ends lost 2 bases and 3 bases, in that order; junction bases with no gene match: 2. The sample in question was whole blood, obtained in connection with sensitization to the hapten diphenylcyclopropenone (DPC). The rearrangement joins TRBV9 to TRBJ1-2; 9 nucleotides align to TRBD1. The receptor was derived from a young woman with alopecia areata. Some clones in this sample may be carry-over from other donors' samples. Here the CDR3 reads CASSVGQGYYGYTF. DNA of the CDR3: TGTGCCAGCAGCGTGGGACAGGGATACTATGGCTACACCTTC.